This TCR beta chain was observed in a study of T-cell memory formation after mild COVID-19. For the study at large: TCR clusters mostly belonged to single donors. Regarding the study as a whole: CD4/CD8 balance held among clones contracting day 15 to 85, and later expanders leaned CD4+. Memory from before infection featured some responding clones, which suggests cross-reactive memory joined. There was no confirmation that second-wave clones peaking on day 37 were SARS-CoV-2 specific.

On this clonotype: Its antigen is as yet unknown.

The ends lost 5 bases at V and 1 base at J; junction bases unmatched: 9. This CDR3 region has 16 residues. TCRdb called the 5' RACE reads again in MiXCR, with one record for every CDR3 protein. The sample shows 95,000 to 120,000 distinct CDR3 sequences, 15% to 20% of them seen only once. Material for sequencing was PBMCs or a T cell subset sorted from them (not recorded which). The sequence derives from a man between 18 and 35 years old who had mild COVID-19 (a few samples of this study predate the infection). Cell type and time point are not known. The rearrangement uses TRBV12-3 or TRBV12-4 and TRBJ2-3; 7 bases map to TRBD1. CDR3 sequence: CASSTRQGLGTDTQYF. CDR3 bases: TGTGCCAGCAGTACCCGACAGGGTTTGGGCACAGATACGCAGTATTTT.